This T cell receptor beta chain was identified during a study of blood T cell repertoires in COVID-19. Study background: Acute and convalescent COVID-19 samples came from the United States, Italy and Spain.

Original processing notes: Amplification with reference gene primers provided the estimates of nucleated cell counts. Produced via immunoSEQ multiplex PCR; TCRdb's table is partial and in-frame only. The V and J calls and the clone size are those of that table, but D and trimming were determined from the DNA. The table has a few hundred thousand clones, 70% to 90% seen once. The TCR sequence derives from a woman between 40 and 50 years old who had recovered from COVID-19. The sample comprised peripheral blood.

The CDR3, as DNA: TGCGCCAGCAGGGACCAGGGTTCCCACCCCCTCCACTTT. Protein: CASRDQGSHPLHF. The chain couples TRBV10-2 to TRBJ1-6, with D possibly matching TRBD1 (5 bases). This CDR3 is 13 amino acids long. The germline CDR1 and CDR2 sequences are WSHSY and SAAADI. The germline V and J ends were trimmed by 6 bases and 13 bases, with 16 bases remaining between them.